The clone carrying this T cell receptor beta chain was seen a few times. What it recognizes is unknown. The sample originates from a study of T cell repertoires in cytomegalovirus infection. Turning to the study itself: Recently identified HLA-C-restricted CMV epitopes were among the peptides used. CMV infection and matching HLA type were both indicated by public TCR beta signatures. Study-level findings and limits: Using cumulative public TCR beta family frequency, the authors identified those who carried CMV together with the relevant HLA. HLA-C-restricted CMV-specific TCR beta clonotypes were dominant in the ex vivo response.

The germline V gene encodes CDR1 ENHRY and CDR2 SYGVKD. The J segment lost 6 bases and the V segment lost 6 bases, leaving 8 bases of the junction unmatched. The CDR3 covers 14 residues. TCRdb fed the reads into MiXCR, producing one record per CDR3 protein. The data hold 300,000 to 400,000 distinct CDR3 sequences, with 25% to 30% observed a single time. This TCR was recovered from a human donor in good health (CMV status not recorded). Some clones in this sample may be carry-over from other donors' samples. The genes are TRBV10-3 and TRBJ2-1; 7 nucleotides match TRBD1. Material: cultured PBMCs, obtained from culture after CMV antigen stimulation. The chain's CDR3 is CAIRDTSGGNEQFF. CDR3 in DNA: TGTGCCATCAGGGATACCTCAGGGGGCAATGAGCAGTTCTTC.